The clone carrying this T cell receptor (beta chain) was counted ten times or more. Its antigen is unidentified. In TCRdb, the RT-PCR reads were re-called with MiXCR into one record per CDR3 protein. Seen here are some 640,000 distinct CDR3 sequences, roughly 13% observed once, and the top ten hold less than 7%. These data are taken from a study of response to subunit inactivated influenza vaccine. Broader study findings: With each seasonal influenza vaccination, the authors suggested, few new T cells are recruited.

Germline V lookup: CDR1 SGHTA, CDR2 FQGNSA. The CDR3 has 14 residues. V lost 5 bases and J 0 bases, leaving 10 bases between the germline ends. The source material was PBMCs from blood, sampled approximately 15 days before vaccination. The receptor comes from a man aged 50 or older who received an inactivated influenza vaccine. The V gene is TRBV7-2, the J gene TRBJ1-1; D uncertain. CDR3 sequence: CASSLGILNTEAFF. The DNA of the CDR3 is TGTGCCAGCAGCCTAGGGATCCTGAACACTGAAGCTTTCTTT.